This T cell receptor beta chain emerged from a study of blood T cell repertoires in COVID-19 (dated by TCRdb to the early 2020s). Some background on the complete study: Samples from collaborators originated in the United States, Italy and Spain and spanned both the acute and convalescent phases of COVID-19. Where available, HLA class I and class II types were obtained from metadata supplied by the sample provider rather than from assay-based typing. The sample metadata nearly always contained a de-identified subject ID, COVID-19 status, age in years and sex. The prospective study material was composed of cDNA or gDNA derived from T cells, B-cell-depleted T cells, or PBMCs. Samples were obtained from the ongoing ImmuneRACE study (first 160 participants) and from roughly 1,300 subjects provided by 6 global collaborators. The repertoires were released in a freely available public database meant as a resource for research on the immune response to SARS-CoV-2. Deeply sampled blood TCRbeta repertoires from subjects exposed to, actively infected with, or recovered from COVID-19 were included in the dataset. Findings and caveats that apply to the study as a whole: The amount of clinical and demographic metadata varied by source and participant and was provided uncurated.

TCRbeta CDR3 regions were amplified from genomic DNA using the immunoSEQ Assay, a bias-controlled multiplex PCR. From the authors' description of their analysis: Nucleated cell counts per sample were estimated from amplification of reference gene primers within the assay. To quantify the absolute abundance of each unique TCRbeta CDR3 rearrangement, sequence reads were collapsed and filtered. For each sample, productive Simpson clonality was calculated by taking the square root of Simpson's diversity index across productive rearrangements. The table was pulled from immuneACCESS by TCRdb, which kept in-frame rearrangements only. Such tables lose some clones; where checked, under half of the loss comes from unresolved V genes, and the rest has no known cause. V and J calls and clone size are given by that table; D and trimming were obtained from the DNA. Recorded for this sample are approximately 130,000 clones; approximately 85% of them occurred a single time. The ten largest clones represent 9.5% to 15% of the sample.

Collaborating institutions collected whole blood in K2EDTA tubes following their own protocols. For TCRbeta analysis, collaborators shipped samples as frozen whole blood, isolated PBMCs, or DNA extracted from either of those sample types. On this clone: Which antigen it targets is not known. No much larger clone is present one base from it, and per-base qualities are unavailable.

V is pared back by 7 bases and J by 7 bases, with 26 bases lying between the germline termini. Including the terminal cysteine and phenylalanine, the CDR3 comprises 17 residues. Here the CDR3 DNA is all that survives: 51 bases in frame from base 1. Looking up the germline V gene yields CDR1 SGHTA and CDR2 FQGNSA. Recombination linked TRBV7-2 to TRBJ2-1; the D gene is perhaps TRBD1, on 6 matching bases. The origin of this receptor is a human donor in a cohort sampled during active COVID-19. The material sequenced was peripheral blood. Here the CDR3 is given as CASNEKMGAGFMNEQFF. The bases read TGTGCCAGCAACGAAAAAATGGGGGCAGGGTTCATGAATGAGCAGTTCTTC.